This T cell receptor (beta chain) was recovered during a study of cytomegalovirus exposure and HLA in healthy donors. The overall study: Most donors, approximately 82% of more than 300 genotyped, fell in the Caucasian-associated ancestry cluster.

CDR3 length: 10 amino acids. From germline, CDR1 is SNHLY and CDR2 FYNNEI. The J segment lost 11 bases and the V segment lost 7 bases, leaving 4 bases of the junction unmatched. This clone showed up just once. Both 60 Vbeta primers and 13 Jbeta primers went into the PCR. Clones were read by immunoSEQ multiplex PCR, and TCRdb kept only the in-frame ones, dropping some. There are 120,000 to 150,000 clones in the sample; around 72% occur only once, and 13% to 15% lies in the top ten. The sequencing sample was made of PBMCs. This receptor was taken from a human donor in good health. V usage is TRBV2 and J usage is TRBJ2-5; 7 bases fit TRBD2. CDR3 sequence: CASIGGGQYF. The CDR3 DNA is TGTGCCAGCATCGGGGGAGGGCAGTACTTC.